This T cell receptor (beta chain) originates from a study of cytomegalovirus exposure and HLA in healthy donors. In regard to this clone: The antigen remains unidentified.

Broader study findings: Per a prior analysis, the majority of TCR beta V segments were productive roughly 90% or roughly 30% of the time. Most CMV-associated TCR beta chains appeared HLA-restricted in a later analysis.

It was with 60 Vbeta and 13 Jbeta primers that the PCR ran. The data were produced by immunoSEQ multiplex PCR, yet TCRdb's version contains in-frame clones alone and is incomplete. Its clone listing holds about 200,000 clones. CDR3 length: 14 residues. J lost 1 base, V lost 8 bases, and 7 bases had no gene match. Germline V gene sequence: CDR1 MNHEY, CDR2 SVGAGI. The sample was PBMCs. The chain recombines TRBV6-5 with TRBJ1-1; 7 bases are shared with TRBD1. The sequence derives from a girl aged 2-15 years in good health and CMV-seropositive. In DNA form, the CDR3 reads TGTGCCAGCGGACCGGGACAGAAGAACACTGAAGCTTTCTTT. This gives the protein CASGPGQKNTEAFF.